This T cell receptor beta chain came from a study of T cells in Graves' hyperthyroidism and ophthalmopathy. Amplification of TCR beta CDR3 regions used RNA as the template. First-round RT-PCR of the TCR CDR3 relied on the HTBI primer set. TCRdb itself ran the multiplex PCR reads through MiXCR, one entry per CDR3 protein. The sample lists roughly 740,000 distinct CDR3 sequences, less than 20% occurring once. CDR3 size: 16 residues. J was trimmed by 1 base and V by 4 bases; bases with no gene match: 6. Germline V gives CDR1 MGHRA, CDR2 YSYEKL. The sequence came from a man aged 18 to 35 with Graves' hyperthyroidism. The chain has TRBV4-1 and TRBJ1-1, with 10 bases matching TRBD1. The sample comprised blood. CDR3 nucleotide sequence: TGCGCCAGCAGCCGAGGGACAGGGGTTAAGAACACTGAAGCTTTCTTT. It yields the protein CASSRGTGVKNTEAFF.